The sequence of this T cell receptor (beta chain) was determined in a study of blood T cell repertoires in COVID-19. The wider study: Some COVID-19 samples were acute and others convalescent; all came from the United States, Italy and Spain. From T cells, B-cell-depleted T cells, or PBMCs came the material, which was cDNA or gDNA.

The authors' processing: Estimated nucleated cell counts came from reference gene primer amplification. Using immunoSEQ multiplex PCR, the repertoire was profiled, and TCRdb retains in-frame clones only, with some absent. V and J calls and clone size are given by that table; D and trimming were obtained from the DNA. The data show 55,000 to 75,000 clones, approximately 86% seen once. The CDR3 has 18 amino acids. The V segment lost 4 bases and the J segment 2 bases; nucleotides outside the gene matches: 13. In germline, CDR1 is SGHNT, CDR2 YYREEE (reference sequence). The sample taken for sequencing was peripheral blood. The rearrangement links TRBV5-4 to TRBJ1-2; 11 bases map to TRBD1. This TCR was sampled from an elderly man with active COVID-19. The CDR3 region is CASSPGGDRGGRNYGYTF. The CDR3 DNA is TGTGCCAGCAGCCCCGGCGGGGACAGGGGGGGAAGAAACTATGGCTACACCTTC.